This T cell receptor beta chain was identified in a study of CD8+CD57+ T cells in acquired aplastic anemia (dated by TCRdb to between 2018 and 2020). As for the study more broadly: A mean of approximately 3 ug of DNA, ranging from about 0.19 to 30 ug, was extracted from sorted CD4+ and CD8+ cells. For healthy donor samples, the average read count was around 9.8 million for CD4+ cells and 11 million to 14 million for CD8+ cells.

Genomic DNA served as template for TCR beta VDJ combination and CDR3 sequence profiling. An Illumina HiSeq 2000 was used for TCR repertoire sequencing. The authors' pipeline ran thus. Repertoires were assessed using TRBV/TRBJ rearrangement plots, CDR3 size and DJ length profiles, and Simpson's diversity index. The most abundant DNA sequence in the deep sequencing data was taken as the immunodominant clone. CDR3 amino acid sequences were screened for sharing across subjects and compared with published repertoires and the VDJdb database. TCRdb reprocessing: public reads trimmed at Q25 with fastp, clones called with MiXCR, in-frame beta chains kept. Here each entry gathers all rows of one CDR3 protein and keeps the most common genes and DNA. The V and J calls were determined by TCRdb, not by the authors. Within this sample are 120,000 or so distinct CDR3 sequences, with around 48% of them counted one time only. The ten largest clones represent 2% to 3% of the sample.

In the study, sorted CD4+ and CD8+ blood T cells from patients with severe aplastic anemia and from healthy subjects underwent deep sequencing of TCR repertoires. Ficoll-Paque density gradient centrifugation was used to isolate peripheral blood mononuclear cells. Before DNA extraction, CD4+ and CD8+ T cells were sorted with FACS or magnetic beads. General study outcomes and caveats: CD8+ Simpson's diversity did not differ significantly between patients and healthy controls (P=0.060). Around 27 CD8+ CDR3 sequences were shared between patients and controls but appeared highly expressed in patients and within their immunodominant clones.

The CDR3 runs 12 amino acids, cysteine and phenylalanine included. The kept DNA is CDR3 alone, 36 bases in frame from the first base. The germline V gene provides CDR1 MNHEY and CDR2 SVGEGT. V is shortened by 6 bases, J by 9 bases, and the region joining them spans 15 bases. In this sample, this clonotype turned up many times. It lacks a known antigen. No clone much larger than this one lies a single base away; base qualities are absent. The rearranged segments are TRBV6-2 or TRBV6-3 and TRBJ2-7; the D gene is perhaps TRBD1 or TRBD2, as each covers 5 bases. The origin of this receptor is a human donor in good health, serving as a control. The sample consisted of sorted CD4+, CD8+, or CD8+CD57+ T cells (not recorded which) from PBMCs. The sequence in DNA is TGTGCCAGCAGCCACCGGGACCCTCGGCAGTACTTC. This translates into CASSHRDPRQYF.